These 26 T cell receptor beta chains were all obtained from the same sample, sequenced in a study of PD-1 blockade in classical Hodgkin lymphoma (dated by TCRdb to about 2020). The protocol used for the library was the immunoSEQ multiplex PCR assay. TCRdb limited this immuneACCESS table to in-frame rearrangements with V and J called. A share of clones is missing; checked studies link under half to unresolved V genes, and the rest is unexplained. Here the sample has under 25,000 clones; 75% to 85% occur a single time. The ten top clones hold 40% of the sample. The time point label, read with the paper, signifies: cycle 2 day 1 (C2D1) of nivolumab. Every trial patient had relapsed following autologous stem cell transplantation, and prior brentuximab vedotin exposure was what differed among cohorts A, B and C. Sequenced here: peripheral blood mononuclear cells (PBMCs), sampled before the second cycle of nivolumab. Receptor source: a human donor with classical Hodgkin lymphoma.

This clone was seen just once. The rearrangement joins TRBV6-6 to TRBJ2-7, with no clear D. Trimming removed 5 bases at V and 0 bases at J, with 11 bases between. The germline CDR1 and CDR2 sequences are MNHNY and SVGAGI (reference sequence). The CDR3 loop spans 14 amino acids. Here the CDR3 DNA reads TGTGCCAGCAGTCCAGCGAGGAGCTCCTACGAGCAGTACTTC. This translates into CASSPARSSYEQYF.

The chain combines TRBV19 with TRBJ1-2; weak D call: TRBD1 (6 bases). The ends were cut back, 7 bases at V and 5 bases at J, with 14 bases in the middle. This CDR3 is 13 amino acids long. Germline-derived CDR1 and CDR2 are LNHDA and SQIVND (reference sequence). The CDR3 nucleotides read TGTGCCAGTAAGGAGGACAGCTTTTATGGCTACACCTTC. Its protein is CASKEDSFYGYTF. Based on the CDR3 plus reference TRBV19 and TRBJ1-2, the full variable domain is DGGITQSPKYLFRKEGQNVTLSCEQNLNHDAMYWYRQDPGQGLRLIYYSQIVNDFQKGDIAEGYSVSREKKESFPLTVTSAQKNPTAFYLCASKEDSFYGYTFGSGTRLTVV.

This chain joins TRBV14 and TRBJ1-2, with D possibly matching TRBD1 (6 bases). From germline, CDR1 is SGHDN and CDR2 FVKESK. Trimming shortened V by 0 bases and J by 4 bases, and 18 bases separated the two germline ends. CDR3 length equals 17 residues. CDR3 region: CASSQDMGLGGGYGYTF. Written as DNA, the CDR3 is TGTGCCAGCAGCCAAGATATGGGCTTGGGGGGCGGCTATGGCTACACCTTC.

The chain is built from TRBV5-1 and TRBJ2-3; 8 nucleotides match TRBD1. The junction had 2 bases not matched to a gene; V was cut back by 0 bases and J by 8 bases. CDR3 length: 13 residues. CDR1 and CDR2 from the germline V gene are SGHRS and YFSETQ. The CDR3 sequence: CASSLDRGVTQYF. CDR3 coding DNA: TGCGCCAGCAGCTTGGACAGGGGGGTTACGCAGTATTTT.

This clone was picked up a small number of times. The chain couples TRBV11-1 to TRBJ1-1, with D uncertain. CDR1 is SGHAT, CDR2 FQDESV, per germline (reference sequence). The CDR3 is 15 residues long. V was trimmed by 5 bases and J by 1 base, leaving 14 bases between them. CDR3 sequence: CASSPRHSPNTEAFF. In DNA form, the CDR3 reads TGTGCCAGCAGCCCGAGACATTCGCCGAACACTGAAGCTTTCTTT. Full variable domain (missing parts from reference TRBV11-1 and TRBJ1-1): EAEVAQSPRYKITEKSQAVAFWCDPISGHATLYWYRQILGQGPELLVQFQDESVVDDSQLPKDRFSAERLKGVDSTLKIQPAELGDSAMYLCASSPRHSPNTEAFFGQGTRLTVV.

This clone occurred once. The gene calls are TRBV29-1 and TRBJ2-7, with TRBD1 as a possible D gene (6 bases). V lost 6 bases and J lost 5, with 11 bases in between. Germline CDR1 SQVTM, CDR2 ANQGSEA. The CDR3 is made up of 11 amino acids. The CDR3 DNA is TGCAGCGTCGGCGGACAGCACGAGCAGTACTTC. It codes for CSVGGQHEQYF.

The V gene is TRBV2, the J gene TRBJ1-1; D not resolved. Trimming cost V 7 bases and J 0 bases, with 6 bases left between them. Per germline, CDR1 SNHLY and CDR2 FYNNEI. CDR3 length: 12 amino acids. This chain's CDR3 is CASNHMNTEAFF. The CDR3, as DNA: TGTGCCAGCAACCACATGAACACTGAAGCTTTCTTT.

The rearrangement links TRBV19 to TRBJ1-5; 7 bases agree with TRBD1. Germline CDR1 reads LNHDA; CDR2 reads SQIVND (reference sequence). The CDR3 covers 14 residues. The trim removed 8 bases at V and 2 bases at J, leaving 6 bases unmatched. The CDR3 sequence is CASHTQGGNQPQHF. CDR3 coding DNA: TGTGCCAGTCACACGCAGGGGGGCAATCAGCCCCAGCATTTT.

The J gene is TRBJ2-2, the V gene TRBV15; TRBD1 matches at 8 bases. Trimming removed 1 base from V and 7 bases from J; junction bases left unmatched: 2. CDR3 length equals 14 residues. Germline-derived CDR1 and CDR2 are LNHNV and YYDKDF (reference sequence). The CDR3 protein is CATSRGGQVGELFF. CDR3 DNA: TGTGCCACCAGCAGAGGGGGACAGGTCGGGGAGCTGTTTTTT.

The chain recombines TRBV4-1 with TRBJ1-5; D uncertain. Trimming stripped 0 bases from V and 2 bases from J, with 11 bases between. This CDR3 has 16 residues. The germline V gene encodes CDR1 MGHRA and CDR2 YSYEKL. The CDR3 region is CASSQDWFGGNQPQHF. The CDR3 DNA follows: TGCGCCAGCAGCCAAGACTGGTTCGGGGGCAATCAGCCCCAGCATTTT.

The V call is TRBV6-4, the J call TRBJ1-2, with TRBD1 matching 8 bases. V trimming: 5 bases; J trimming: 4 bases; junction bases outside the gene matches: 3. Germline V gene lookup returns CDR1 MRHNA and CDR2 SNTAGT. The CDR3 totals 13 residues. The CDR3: CASSPGQAYGYTF. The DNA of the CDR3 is TGTGCCAGCAGTCCGGGACAGGCCTATGGCTACACCTTC.

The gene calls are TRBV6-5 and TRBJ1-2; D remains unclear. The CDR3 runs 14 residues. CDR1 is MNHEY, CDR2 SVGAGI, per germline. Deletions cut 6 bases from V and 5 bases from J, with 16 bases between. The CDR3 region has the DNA TGTGCCAGCAGCCCCGATAGGGCACCGTATGGCTACACCTTC. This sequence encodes CASSPDRAPYGYTF.

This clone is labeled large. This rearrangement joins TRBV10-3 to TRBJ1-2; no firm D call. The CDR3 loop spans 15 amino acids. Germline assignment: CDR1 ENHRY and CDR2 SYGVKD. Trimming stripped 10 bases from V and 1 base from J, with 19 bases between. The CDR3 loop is CATRLSLGFNYGYTF. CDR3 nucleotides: TGTGCCACCCGACTTTCTTTGGGATTTAACTATGGCTACACCTTC.

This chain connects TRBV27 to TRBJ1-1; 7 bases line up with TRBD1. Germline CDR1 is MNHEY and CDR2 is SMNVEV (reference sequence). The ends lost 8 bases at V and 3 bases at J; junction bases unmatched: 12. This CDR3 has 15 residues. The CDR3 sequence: CASADRMGPYTEAFF. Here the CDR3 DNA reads TGTGCCAGCGCGGACAGGATGGGGCCTTACACTGAAGCTTTCTTT.

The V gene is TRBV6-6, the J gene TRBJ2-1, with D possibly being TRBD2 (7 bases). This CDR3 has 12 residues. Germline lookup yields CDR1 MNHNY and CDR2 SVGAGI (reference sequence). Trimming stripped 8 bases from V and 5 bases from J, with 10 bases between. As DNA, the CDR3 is TGTGCCAGCCGGGGGGCAAACAATGAGCAGTTCTTC. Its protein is CASRGANNEQFF.

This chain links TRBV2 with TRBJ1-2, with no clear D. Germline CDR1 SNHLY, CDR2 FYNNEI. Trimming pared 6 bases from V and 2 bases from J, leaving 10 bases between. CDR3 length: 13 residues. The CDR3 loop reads CASRGIGNYGYTF. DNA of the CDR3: TGTGCCAGCAGGGGGATAGGGAACTATGGCTACACCTTC.

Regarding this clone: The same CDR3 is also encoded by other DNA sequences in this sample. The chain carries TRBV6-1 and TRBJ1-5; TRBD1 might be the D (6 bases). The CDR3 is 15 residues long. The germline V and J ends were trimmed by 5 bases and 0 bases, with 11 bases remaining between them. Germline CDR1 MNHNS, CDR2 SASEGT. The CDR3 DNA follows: TGTGCCAGCAGTTCACAGGGTTATAGCAATCAGCCCCAGCATTTT. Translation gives CASSSQGYSNQPQHF.

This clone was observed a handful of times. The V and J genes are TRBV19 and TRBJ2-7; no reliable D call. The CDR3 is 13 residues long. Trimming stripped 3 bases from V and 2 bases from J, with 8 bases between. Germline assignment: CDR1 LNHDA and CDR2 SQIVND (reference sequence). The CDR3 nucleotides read TGTGCCAGTAGTATCCGGGTCACCTACGAGCAGTACTTC. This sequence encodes CASSIRVTYEQYF.

CDR3 sequence reads: CASSRRGSGGVADTQYF. The CDR3 DNA sequence: TGTGCCAGTAGTAGGCGCGGTAGCGGGGGGGTGGCAGATACGCAGTATTTT. This rearrangement joins TRBV19 to TRBJ2-3, with 11 bases identical to TRBD2. Germline CDR1 and CDR2: LNHDA and SQIVND (reference sequence). The length of the CDR3 is 17 residues. V was pared by 4 bases and J by 4 bases, with 10 bases of the junction left unmatched.

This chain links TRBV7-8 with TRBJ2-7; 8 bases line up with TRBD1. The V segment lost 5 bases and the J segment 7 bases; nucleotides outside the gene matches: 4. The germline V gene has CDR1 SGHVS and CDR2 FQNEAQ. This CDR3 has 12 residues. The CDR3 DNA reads TGTGCCAGCAGCCGACAGGGGAGAGAGCAGTACTTC. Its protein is CASSRQGREQYF.

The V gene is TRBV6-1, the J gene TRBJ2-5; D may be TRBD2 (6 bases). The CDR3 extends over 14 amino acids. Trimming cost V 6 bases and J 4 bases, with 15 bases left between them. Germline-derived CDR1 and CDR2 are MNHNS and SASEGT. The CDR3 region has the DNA TGTGCCAGCAGGGAGGCGGGAAGGAGAGAGACCCAGTACTTC. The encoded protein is CASREAGRRETQYF.

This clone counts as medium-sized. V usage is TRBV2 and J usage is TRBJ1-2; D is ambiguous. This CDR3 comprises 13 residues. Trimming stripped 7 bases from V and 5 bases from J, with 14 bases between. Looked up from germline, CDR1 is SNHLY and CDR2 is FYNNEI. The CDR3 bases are TGTGCCAGCATACCGCGGACCCCGTATGGCTACACCTTC. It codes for CASIPRTPYGYTF.

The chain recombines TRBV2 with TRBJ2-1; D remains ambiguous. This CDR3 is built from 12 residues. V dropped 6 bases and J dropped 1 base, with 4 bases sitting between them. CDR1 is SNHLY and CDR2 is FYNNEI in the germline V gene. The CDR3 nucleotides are TGTGCCAGCAGGCTTTCCTACAATGAGCAGTTCTTC. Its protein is CASRLSYNEQFF.

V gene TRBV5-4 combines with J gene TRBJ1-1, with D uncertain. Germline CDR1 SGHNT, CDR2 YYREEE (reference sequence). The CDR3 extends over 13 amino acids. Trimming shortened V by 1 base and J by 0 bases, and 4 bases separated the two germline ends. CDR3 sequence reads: CASSLRMNTEAFF. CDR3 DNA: TGTGCCAGCAGCTTGAGGATGAACACTGAAGCTTTCTTT. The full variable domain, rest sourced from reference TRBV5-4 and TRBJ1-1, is ETGVTQSPTHLIKTRGQQVTLRCSSQSGHNTVSWYQQALGQGPQFIFQYYREEENGRGNFPPRFSGLQFPNYSSELNVNALELDDSALYLCASSLRMNTEAFFGQGTRLTVV.

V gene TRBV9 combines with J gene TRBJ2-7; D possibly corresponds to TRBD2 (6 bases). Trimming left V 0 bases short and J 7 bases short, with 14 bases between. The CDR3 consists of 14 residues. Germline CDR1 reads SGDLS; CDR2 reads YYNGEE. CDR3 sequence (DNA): TGTGCCAGCAGCGTAGCTTCCTTGGCGGGGGAGCAGTACTTC. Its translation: CASSVASLAGEQYF.

CDR3 in DNA: TGCGCCAGCAGCCAAGATTTGGATTCAAACACTGAAGCTTTCTTT. It yields the protein CASSQDLDSNTEAFF. This rearrangement joins TRBV4-3 to TRBJ1-1; D gene unclear. The V end lost 0 bases, the J end lost 2 bases, and 10 bases lay between the germline ends. CDR1 LGHNA and CDR2 YSLEER come from the germline V gene. This CDR3 is 15 amino acids long.